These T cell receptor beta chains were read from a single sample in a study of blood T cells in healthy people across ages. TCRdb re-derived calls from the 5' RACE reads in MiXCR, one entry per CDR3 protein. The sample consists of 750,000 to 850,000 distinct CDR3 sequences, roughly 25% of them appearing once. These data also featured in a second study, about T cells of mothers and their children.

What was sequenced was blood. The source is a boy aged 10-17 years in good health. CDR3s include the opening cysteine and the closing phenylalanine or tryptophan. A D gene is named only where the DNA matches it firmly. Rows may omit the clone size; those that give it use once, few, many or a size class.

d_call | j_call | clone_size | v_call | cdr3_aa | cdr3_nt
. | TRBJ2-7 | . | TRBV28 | CASGSAPFYEQYF | TGTGCCAGCGGATCGGCACCTTTCTACGAGCAGTACTTC
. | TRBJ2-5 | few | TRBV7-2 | CASSLVVYQSETQYF | TGTGCCAGCAGCTTAGTGGTCTACCAAAGTGAGACCCAGTACTTC
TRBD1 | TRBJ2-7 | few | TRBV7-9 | CASTHRDSPYEQYF | TGTGCCAGCACCCACCGGGACAGCCCCTACGAGCAGTACTTC
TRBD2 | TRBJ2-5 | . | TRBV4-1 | CASSHPGLAGAQETQYF | TGCGCCAGCAGCCACCCGGGACTAGCGGGAGCTCAAGAGACCCAGTACTTC
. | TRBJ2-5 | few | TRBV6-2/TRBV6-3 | CASRRRGEETQYF | TGTGCCAGCAGGCGCAGAGGAGAAGAGACCCAGTACTTC
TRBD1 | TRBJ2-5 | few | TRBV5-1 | CASRYTGTEGETQYF | TGCGCCAGCAGATACACCGGGACAGAGGGAGAGACCCAGTACTTC
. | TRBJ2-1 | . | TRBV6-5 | CASSSPLVQGGNEQFF | TGTGCCAGCAGTTCCCCCTTGGTACAGGGCGGCAATGAGCAGTTCTTC
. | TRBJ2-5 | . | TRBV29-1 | CSVETSSWETQYF | TGCAGCGTTGAAACTAGTTCTTGGGAGACCCAGTACTTC
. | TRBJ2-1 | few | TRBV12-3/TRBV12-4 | CASNRGRVGYNEQFF | TGTGCCAGCAATCGAGGCAGGGTGGGCTACAATGAGCAGTTCTTC
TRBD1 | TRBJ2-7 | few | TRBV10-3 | CAISEWTGGAYEQYF | TGTGCCATCAGTGAGTGGACAGGGGGTGCCTACGAGCAGTACTTC
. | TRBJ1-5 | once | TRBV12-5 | CASGPGPGTQPQHF | TGTGCTAGTGGCCCTGGTCCAGGTACTCAGCCCCAGCATTTT
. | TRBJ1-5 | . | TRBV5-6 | CASSQQGVGQPQHF | TGTGCCAGCAGCCAACAGGGTGTGGGGCAGCCCCAGCATTTT
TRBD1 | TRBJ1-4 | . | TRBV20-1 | CSAGRQGLEEKLFF | TGCAGTGCTGGAAGACAGGGACTGGAGGAAAAACTGTTTTTT
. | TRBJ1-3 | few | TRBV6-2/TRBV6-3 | CASSSDTSWGNTIYF | TGTGCCAGCAGTTCCGACACTTCGTGGGGAAACACCATATATTTT
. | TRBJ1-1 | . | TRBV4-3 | CASSYAGTLRNTEAFF | TGCGCCAGCAGCTACGCCGGGACGCTCAGGAACACTGAAGCTTTCTTT
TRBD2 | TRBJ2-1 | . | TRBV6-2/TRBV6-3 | CASSSSGMTTYNEQFF | TGTGCCAGCAGTTCTAGCGGGATGACGACTTACAATGAGCAGTTCTTC
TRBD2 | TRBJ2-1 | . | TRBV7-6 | CASSLVGLAGSYNEQFF | TGTGCCAGCAGCTTAGTGGGACTAGCGGGCTCCTACAATGAGCAGTTCTTC
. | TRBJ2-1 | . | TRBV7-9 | CASSLAGGVKNNEQFF | TGTGCCAGCAGCTTAGCGGGGGGAGTAAAGAACAATGAGCAGTTCTTC
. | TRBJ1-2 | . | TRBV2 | CASSRFGQTNYGYTF | TGTGCCAGCAGTAGGTTCGGACAGACTAACTATGGCTACACCTTC
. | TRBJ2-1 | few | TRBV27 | CASSLPDSSYNEQFF | TGTGCCAGCAGTTTGCCGGATAGCTCCTACAATGAGCAGTTCTTC
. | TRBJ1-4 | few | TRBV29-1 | CSVTGNNEKLFF | TGCAGCGTTACCGGGAATAATGAAAAACTGTTTTTT
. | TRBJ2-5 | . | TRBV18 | CASSPLPGQETQYF | TGTGCCAGCTCCCCTCTTCCGGGGCAAGAGACCCAGTACTTC
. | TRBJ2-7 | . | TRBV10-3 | CAITEMDGTYEQYF | TGTGCCATCACCGAGATGGACGGGACCTACGAGCAGTACTTC
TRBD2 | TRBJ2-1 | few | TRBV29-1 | CSLRILAGRRDEQFF | TGCAGCCTCAGGATCCTAGCGGGGCGTAGGGATGAGCAGTTCTTC
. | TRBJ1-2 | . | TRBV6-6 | CASTYQSLGYYGYTF | TGTGCCAGCACCTACCAATCCCTGGGGTACTATGGCTACACCTTC
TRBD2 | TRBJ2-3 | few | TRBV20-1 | CSARDPGLAGVTDTQYF | TGCAGTGCTAGAGACCCTGGACTAGCGGGAGTGACAGATACGCAGTATTTT
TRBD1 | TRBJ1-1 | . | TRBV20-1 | CSARNNQGAGTEAFF | TGCAGTGCTAGGAATAATCAGGGGGCAGGCACTGAAGCTTTCTTT
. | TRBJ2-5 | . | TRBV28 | CAGQAWTQYF | TGTGCCGGTCAGGCTTGGACCCAGTACTTC
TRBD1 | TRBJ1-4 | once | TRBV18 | CASSPDNRGSEKLFF | TGTGCCAGCTCACCAGATAACAGGGGGAGTGAAAAACTGTTTTTT
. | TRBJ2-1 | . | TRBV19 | CASSMGLFNEQFF | TGTGCCAGTAGTATGGGTCTATTCAATGAGCAGTTCTTC
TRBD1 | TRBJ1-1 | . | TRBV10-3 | CAIRGTGNTEAFF | TGTGCCATCAGGGGGACAGGGAACACTGAAGCTTTCTTT
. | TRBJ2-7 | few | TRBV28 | CASSSLLYRATLF | TGTGCCAGCAGTTCCCTCTTGTACAGGGCTACCCTCTTC
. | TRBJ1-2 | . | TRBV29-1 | CSVDRASYGYTF | TGCAGCGTTGATAGGGCCTCCTATGGCTACACCTTC
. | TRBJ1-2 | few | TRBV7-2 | CASSSIRGHGYTF | TGTGCCAGCAGCTCTATCCGGGGTCATGGCTACACCTTC
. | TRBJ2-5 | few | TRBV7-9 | CASDGTRGARETQYF | TGTGCCAGCGACGGGACCAGAGGGGCGCGAGAGACCCAGTACTTC
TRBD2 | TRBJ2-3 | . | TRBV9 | CASSFSGLARTDTQYF | TGTGCCAGCAGCTTTTCGGGACTAGCGAGAACAGATACGCAGTATTTT
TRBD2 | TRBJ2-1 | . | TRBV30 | CAWSSGGKHEQFF | TGTGCCTGGAGTAGCGGGGGGAAACATGAGCAGTTCTTC
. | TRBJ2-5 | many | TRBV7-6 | CASKGLGAETQYF | TGTGCCAGCAAAGGACTGGGGGCGGAGACCCAGTACTTC
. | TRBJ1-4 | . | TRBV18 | CASSPFAGDEKLFF | TGTGCCAGCTCACCATTCGCAGGAGATGAAAAACTGTTTTTT
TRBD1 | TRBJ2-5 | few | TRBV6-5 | CASSYSTGGDPRETQYF | TGTGCCAGCAGTTACTCCACAGGGGGCGATCCAAGGGAGACCCAGTACTTC
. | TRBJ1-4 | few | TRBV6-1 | CASSGALVNEKLFF | TGTGCCAGCAGTGGAGCATTAGTTAATGAAAAACTGTTTTTT